This T cell receptor (beta chain) is from a study of blood T cell repertoires in COVID-19. This clone was seen a single time. The V gene lost 1 base and the J gene lost 4 bases, with 10 bases spanning the gap. Germline CDR1 and CDR2: LGHDT and YNNKEL (reference sequence). This CDR3 is built from 14 residues. Per the study methods: Nucleated cell counts were estimated from reference gene primer amplification. Libraries were prepared by immunoSEQ multiplex PCR; TCRdb keeps only in-frame clonotypes and omits some of them. For V, J and clone size, that table is used; D and trimming come from the DNA. The table lists tens of thousands of clones, approximately 89% of them singletons.

The sequence derives from a man between 65 and 80 years old with active or convalescent COVID-19. Sequenced sample: peripheral blood. The J gene is TRBJ1-2, the V gene TRBV3-1 (or the pseudogene TRBV3-2); tentative D call: TRBD1 (5 bases). CDR3 sequence reads: CASSQGGTFYGYTF. As DNA, the CDR3 is TGTGCCAGCAGCCAAGGTGGGACTTTCTATGGCTACACCTTC.